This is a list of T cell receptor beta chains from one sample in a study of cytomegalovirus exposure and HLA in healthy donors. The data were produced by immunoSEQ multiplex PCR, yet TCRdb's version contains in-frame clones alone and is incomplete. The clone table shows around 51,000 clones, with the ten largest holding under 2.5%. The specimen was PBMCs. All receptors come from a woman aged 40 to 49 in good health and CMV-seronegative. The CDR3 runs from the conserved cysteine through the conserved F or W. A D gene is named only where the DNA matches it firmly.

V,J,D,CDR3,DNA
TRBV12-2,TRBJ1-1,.,CASRLGEGQLVCTEDFF,TGTGCAAGTCGCTTAGGAGAGGGACAGTTGGTTTGCACTGAAGATTTCTTT
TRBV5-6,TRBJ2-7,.,CASSYKGVREQYF,TGTGCCAGCAGCTATAAGGGGGTGCGGGAGCAGTACTTC
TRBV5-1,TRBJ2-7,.,CASSSTTMSPQYF,TGCGCCAGCAGCTCTACCACTATGTCGCCGCAGTACTTC
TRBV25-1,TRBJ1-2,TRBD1,CASLGDREGLANYGYTF,TGTGCCAGCCTGGGGGACAGGGAGGGCCTAGCTAACTATGGCTACACCTTC
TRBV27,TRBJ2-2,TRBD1,CASSLRVGQGYTGELFF,TGTGCCAGCAGTTTAAGGGTGGGACAGGGGTACACCGGGGAGCTGTTTTTT
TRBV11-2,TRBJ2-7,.,CASSPLVGTYPTRQYF,TGTGCCAGCAGCCCCCTAGTCGGGACATACCCTACGAGGCAGTACTTC
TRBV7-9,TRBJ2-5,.,CASSSTTRYYAETQYF,TGTGCCAGCAGCTCAACTACTAGATATTACGCGGAGACCCAGTACTTC
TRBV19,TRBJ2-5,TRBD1,CASSTQGLETQYF,TGTGCCAGTAGCACACAGGGGTTAGAGACCCAGTACTTC
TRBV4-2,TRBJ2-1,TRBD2,CASSQAGGTYNEQFF,TGTGCCAGCAGCCAAGCGGGAGGGACATACAATGAGCAGTTCTTC
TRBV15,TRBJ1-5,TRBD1,CATSSGTGGWQPQHF,TGTGCCACCAGCAGTGGGACAGGGGGCTGGCAGCCCCAGCATTTT
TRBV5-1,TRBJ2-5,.,CASSLQPGEETQYF,TGCGCCAGCAGCTTGCAACCCGGGGAGGAGACCCAGTACTTC
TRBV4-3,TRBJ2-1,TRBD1,CASSQHWTGVDNEQFF,TGCGCCAGCAGCCAACACTGGACAGGGGTCGACAATGAGCAGTTCTTC
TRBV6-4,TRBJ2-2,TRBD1,CARKTGDHECGELFF,TGTGCCAGGAAGACAGGGGATCATGAATGCGGGGAGCTGTTTTTT
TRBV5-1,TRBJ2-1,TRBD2,CASSSRALAGVNNEQFF,TGCGCCAGCAGCTCCCGAGCGCTAGCGGGAGTAAACAATGAGCAGTTCTTC
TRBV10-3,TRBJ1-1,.,CATGGGLDTEAFF,TGTGCCACCGGGGGGGGCCTGGACACTGAAGCTTTCTTT
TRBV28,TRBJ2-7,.,CASNRASGAYEQYF,TGTGCCAGCAACAGGGCTAGCGGCGCCTACGAGCAGTACTTC